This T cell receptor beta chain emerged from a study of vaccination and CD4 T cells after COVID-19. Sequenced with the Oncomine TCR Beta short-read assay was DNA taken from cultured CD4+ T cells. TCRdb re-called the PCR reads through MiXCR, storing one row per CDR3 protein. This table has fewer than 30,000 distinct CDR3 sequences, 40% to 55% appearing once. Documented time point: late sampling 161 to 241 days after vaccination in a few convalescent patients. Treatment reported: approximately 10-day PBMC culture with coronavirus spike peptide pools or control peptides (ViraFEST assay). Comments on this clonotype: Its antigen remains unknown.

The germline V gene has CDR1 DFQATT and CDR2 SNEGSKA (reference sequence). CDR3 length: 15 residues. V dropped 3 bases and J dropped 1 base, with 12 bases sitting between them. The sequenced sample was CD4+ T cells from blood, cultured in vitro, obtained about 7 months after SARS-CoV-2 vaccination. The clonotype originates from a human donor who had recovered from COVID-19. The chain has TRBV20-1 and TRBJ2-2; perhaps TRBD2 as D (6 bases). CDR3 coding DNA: TGCAGTGCTAGGGACGCGGGGAAGAACACCGGGGAGCTGTTTTTT. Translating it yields CSARDAGKNTGELFF.